Below are 24 T cell receptor beta chains sequenced from a single sample in a study of Ad26.COV2.S vaccination and SARS-CoV-2 variants. The protocol was immunoSEQ multiplex PCR, while the TCRdb copy is restricted to in-frame clones and leaves out a portion. This table has roughly 40,000 clones, 83% appearing once. The source was peripheral blood, collected after recovery from COVID-19. The receptors come from a human donor who had recovered from COVID-19.

This chain links TRBV7-9 with TRBJ1-2; TRBD1 agrees at 8 bases. The germline gives CDR1 SEHNR, CDR2 FQNEAQ (reference sequence). The CDR3 runs to 15 residues. With 5 bases clipped from V and 2 bases from J, the junction kept 7 bases outside the gene matches. CDR3 loop: CASSNGQGRNYGYTF. Here the CDR3 DNA reads TGTGCCAGCAGCAACGGACAGGGTCGGAACTATGGCTACACCTTC.

The rearrangement uses TRBV29-1 and TRBJ2-1, with D perhaps assigned TRBD1 or TRBD2 (6 bases each). The CDR3 has 15 residues. Germline assignment: CDR1 SQVTM and CDR2 ANQGSEA. V was cut by 7 bases and J by 5 bases, with 21 bases left in between. CDR3 sequence reads: CSAMWGARADNEQFF. Written as DNA, the CDR3 is TGCAGCGCCATGTGGGGGGCTAGGGCCGACAATGAGCAGTTCTTC.

The DNA of the CDR3 is TGTGCCAGCAGTGACGGGGCGAATCAGCCCCAGCATTTT. Translation gives CASSDGANQPQHF. The chain is built from TRBV6-4 and TRBJ1-5; the D gene is possibly TRBD1 (5 bases). Trimming took 2 bases from V and 4 from J, leaving 6 bases between them. Germline V gene data show CDR1 as MRHNA and CDR2 as SNTAGT. The CDR3 has 13 amino acids.

The chain couples TRBV6-1 to TRBJ2-7, with 8 bases aligning to TRBD2. V was clipped by 3 bases and J by 3 bases; unmatched bases: 16. The CDR3 is 18 amino acids. Per the germline V gene, CDR1 is MNHNS and CDR2 is SASEGT. CDR3 DNA: TGTGCCAGCAGTGATGTCCTTCGTCGGGAGGGCCGTGGCTACGAGCAGTACTTC. It specifies CASSDVLRREGRGYEQYF.

The chain employs TRBV27 and TRBJ2-2; either TRBD1 or TRBD2 may supply D (5 bases each). Trimming took 4 bases from V and 6 from J, leaving 21 bases between them. The CDR3 runs to 17 residues. CDR1 and CDR2 (germline): MNHEY, SMNVEV (reference sequence). The CDR3 loop is CASSSVDWDPPAGELFF. DNA for the CDR3: TGTGCCAGCAGTTCGGTAGACTGGGACCCCCCCGCCGGGGAGCTGTTTTTT.

This clone was seen more than once but under ten times. The DNA for the CDR3 is TGTGCCAGTAGTGTCCACTCATCAGTGGAAGGCTACACCTTC. It codes for CASSVHSSVEGYTF. The genes are TRBV19 and TRBJ1-2; D gene unclear. This CDR3 is built from 14 residues. V was shortened by 5 bases and J by 8 bases, with 18 bases between the two germline ends. Germline values: CDR1 LNHDA, CDR2 SQIVND (reference sequence).

J is TRBJ1-4 and V is TRBV19; D is ambiguous. The CDR3 totals 18 residues. The germline V gene has CDR1 LNHDA and CDR2 SQIVND (reference sequence). The V end was cut by 3 bases, the J end by 0 bases, with 17 bases between. The CDR3, as DNA: TGTGCCAGTAGTATCTACGGACCCGGAATATCAACTAATGAAAAACTGTTTTTT. This codes for CASSIYGPGISTNEKLFF.

The chain joins TRBV7-2 to TRBJ2-5, with 7 bases that match TRBD2. CDR3 size: 15 residues. Germline V lookup: CDR1 SGHTA, CDR2 FQGNSA. J was trimmed by 2 bases and V by 5 bases; bases with no gene match: 8. This chain's CDR3 is CASSLGSGEQETQYF. CDR3 DNA sequence: TGTGCCAGCAGCCTGGGGAGCGGGGAACAAGAGACCCAGTACTTC.

The chain has TRBV2 and TRBJ2-2; D is possibly TRBD1 (7 bases). The CDR3 covers 16 residues. V lost 5 bases and J 3 bases, leaving 16 bases between the germline ends. Germline V gene lookup returns CDR1 SNHLY and CDR2 FYNNEI. CDR3 amino acids: CASSKIAGQYTGELFF. The CDR3 DNA reads as TGTGCCAGCAGTAAAATCGCGGGACAGTACACCGGGGAGCTGTTTTTT.

In DNA form, the CDR3 reads TGTGCCAGCAGCTCCCCCGCGCCGGGACGCCCCTACAATGAGCAGTTCTTC. Its protein is CASSSPAPGRPYNEQFF. The genes are TRBV7-9 and TRBJ2-1; D assignment may be TRBD1 or TRBD2 (5 bases each). CDR1 is SEHNR, CDR2 FQNEAQ, per germline (reference sequence). The CDR3 sequence is 17 residues long. Trimming pared 4 bases from V and 2 bases from J, leaving 18 bases between.

The chain carries TRBV19 and TRBJ1-3, with a tentative D call TRBD1 (5 bases). The CDR3 length is 16 residues. Germline V lookup: CDR1 LNHDA, CDR2 SQIVND (reference sequence). V shed 3 bases and J shed 0 bases, with 12 bases lying between them. CDR3 coding DNA: TGTGCCAGTAGTATGGGGGGTACTCGCTCTGGAAACACCATATATTTT. As protein: CASSMGGTRSGNTIYF. The full variable domain, rest sourced from reference TRBV19 and TRBJ1-3, is DGGITQSPKYLFRKEGQNVTLSCEQNLNHDAMYWYRQDPGQGLRLIYYSQIVNDFQKGDIAEGYSVSREKKESFPLTVTSAQKNPTAFYLCASSMGGTRSGNTIYFGEGSWLTVV.

The chain recombines TRBV25-1 with TRBJ2-6, with D uncertain. The CDR3 runs 13 residues. Per germline, CDR1 MGHDK and CDR2 SYGVNS. Trimming removed 6 bases at V and 4 bases at J, with 7 bases between. The CDR3 region has the DNA TGTGCCAGCAGCCAGCCGGGGGCCAACGTCCTGACTTTC. This sequence encodes CASSQPGANVLTF.

Of note for this clone: This same CDR3 is encoded by further DNA sequences in the sample. The J gene is TRBJ1-2, the V gene TRBV5-1; 10 positions match TRBD1. Germline V lookup: CDR1 SGHRS, CDR2 YFSETQ. The V segment lost 5 bases and the J segment 4 bases; nucleotides outside the gene matches: 11. This CDR3 is built from 16 residues. The chain's CDR3 is CASSLVTGTGAYGYTF. CDR3 bases: TGCGCCAGCAGTCTCGTCACCGGGACAGGGGCCTATGGCTACACCTTC.

The V gene is TRBV24-1, the J gene TRBJ2-3; possibly TRBD2 for D (5 bases). The CDR3 covers 15 residues. Germline V gives CDR1 KGHDR, CDR2 SFDVKD. The germline V and J ends were trimmed by 0 bases and 2 bases, with 8 bases remaining between them. CDR3 DNA: TGTGCCACCAGTGATTTGCTGGACTCCACAGATACGCAGTATTTT. The encoded protein is CATSDLLDSTDTQYF.

The J gene is TRBJ1-5, the V gene TRBV6-1; weak D call: TRBD1 (5 bases). Per the germline V gene, CDR1 is MNHNS and CDR2 is SASEGT. There are 13 residues in the CDR3. Trimming removed 0 bases from V and 16 bases from J, with 16 bases in between. CDR3 in DNA: TGTGCCAGCAGTGAAGCGGGGGGGGGATTCCAACATTTT. Translated, it gives CASSEAGGGFQHF.

The chain joins TRBV5-5 to TRBJ2-3, with unresolved D. This CDR3 contains 13 residues. The germline CDR1 and CDR2 sequences are SGHKS and YYEKEE (reference sequence). Between the trimmed V and J ends, which lost 4 bases and 5 bases, there was a span of 11 bases. CDR3 in DNA: TGTGCCAGCAGCGTTGTCCCCCAAGATACGCAGTATTTT. As protein: CASSVVPQDTQYF.

The table lists this clone with a count of one. The chain links TRBV4-2 to TRBJ1-2, with D possibly being TRBD1 (6 bases). Germline V gene lookup returns CDR1 LGHNA and CDR2 YNFKEQ. The CDR3 runs to 13 residues. The V end lost 4 bases, the J end lost 7 bases, and 13 bases lay between the germline ends. CDR3 sequence reads: CASSPGPGAGYTF. In DNA, the CDR3 is TGTGCCAGCAGCCCAGGCCCGGGGGCTGGCTACACCTTC.

This rearrangement joins TRBV21-1 to TRBJ1-1. TRBV21-1 is a pseudogene segment. This CDR3 is 11 amino acids long. The CDR3 sequence: CARRGLYEAFF. The CDR3 DNA follows: TGTGCCAGGCGGGGGCTATATGAAGCTTTCTTT.

This clone has at least ten counts. The rearrangement links TRBV10-1 to TRBJ2-7, with unresolved D. Per the germline V gene, CDR1 is WNHNN and CDR2 is SYGVQD (reference sequence). CDR3 length: 16 amino acids. V lost 5 bases, J lost 0 bases, and 17 bases lay in between. The CDR3 sequence: CASSPNDGESSYEQYV. The CDR3, as DNA: TGCGCCAGCAGTCCGAATGACGGTGAGAGCTCCTACGAGCAGTACGTC.

The chain combines TRBV15 with TRBJ2-5; D perhaps matches TRBD2 (6 bases). CDR1 is LNHNV and CDR2 is YYDKDF in the germline V gene (reference sequence). The V end lost 6 bases, the J end lost 4 bases, and 18 bases lay between the germline ends. The CDR3 length is 15 residues. The CDR3 loop is CATRYASGDGETQYF. For the CDR3, the DNA is TGTGCCACCAGGTATGCCTCGGGAGACGGAGAGACCCAGTACTTC.

The chain is built from TRBV6-5 and TRBJ2-1; no definite D call. CDR1 MNHEY and CDR2 SVGAGI come from the germline V gene. The CDR3 is made up of 16 amino acids. Trimming took off 0 bases at V and 7 bases at J, with 16 bases between the two ends. The chain's CDR3 is CASSYSNSHWQNEQFF. The CDR3 DNA is TGTGCCAGCAGTTACTCTAACAGCCACTGGCAAAATGAGCAGTTCTTC.

The chain recombines TRBV6-5 with TRBJ1-6, with 10 bases aligning to TRBD1. Looked up from germline, CDR1 is MNHEY and CDR2 is SVGAGI. The CDR3 loop spans 15 amino acids. J lost 13 bases, V lost 5 bases, and 11 bases had no gene match. CDR3 coding DNA: TGTGCCAGCAGTCCCCGGACAGGGGGAATGATCCCCCTCCACTTT. It codes for CASSPRTGGMIPLHF.

This chain joins TRBV6-5 and TRBJ2-3; D ambiguous. Deletions cut 7 bases from V and 4 bases from J, with 15 bases between. The CDR3 sequence is 14 residues long. Looked up from germline, CDR1 is MNHEY and CDR2 is SVGAGI. The CDR3 coding sequence is TGTGCCAGCATAGAATTGGGGTCCTCAGATACGCAGTATTTT. The encoded protein is CASIELGSSDTQYF.

The chain has TRBV30 and TRBJ2-7; perhaps TRBD1 as D (6 bases). V lost 5 bases to trimming and J lost 4 bases, with 12 bases between them. The germline CDR1 and CDR2 sequences are GTSNPN and SVGIG (reference sequence). There are 12 residues in the CDR3. The CDR3 region has the DNA TGTGCCTGGGGTCCGGACAGTTACGAGCAGTACTTC. Translating it yields CAWGPDSYEQYF.